The TCR beta chain under discussion was sequenced for a study of regulatory T cells in long-lasting Graves disease. This clonotype was seen at least ten times. The time point: persistent/refractory GD, antithyroid drugs over 5 years with positive TRAb. Scientists built the TCR library using RNA that was extracted from PBMCs. Germline-derived CDR1 and CDR2 are ENHRY and SYGVKD. The CDR3 extends over 14 amino acids. Trimming removed 5 bases at V and 0 bases at J, with 10 bases between. Researchers made TCR beta libraries by using iRepertoire HTBI primers and running Arm-PCR on CDR3 regions. One entry per CDR3 protein, called by TCRdb with MiXCR from the multiplex PCR reads. In the table there are 300,000 to 350,000 distinct CDR3 sequences, around a fifth of which are singletons.

This material consisted of peripheral blood mononuclear cells (PBMCs), taken when the disease was refractory, from a patient treated with antithyroid drugs. This TCR was recovered from a female donor with Graves disease. The chain joins TRBV10-3 to TRBJ1-2; D is unresolved. CDR3 sequence: CAISKTPTNYGYTF. The CDR3 DNA follows: TGTGCCATCAGTAAGACCCCAACTAACTATGGCTACACCTTC.